The present entry profiles one T cell receptor beta chain with its context. Its cognate antigen is unknown. The junction had 5 bases not matched to a gene; V was cut back by 7 bases and J by 2 bases. The CDR3 runs to 14 residues. CDR1 is SNHLY and CDR2 is FYNNEI in the germline V gene. The record originates from a study of T cell responses to AZD1222 COVID-19 vaccine. The overall study: Second-dose recipients at about 4 or about 12 weeks were treated as one pooled group. Study-level points and caveats: Donors were mostly white British, more females; clonal diversity possibly underestimated.

TCRdb keeps only in-frame clones here, not all; method: immunoSEQ multiplex PCR. Of over 120,000 clones in the sample, around nine tenths were seen once. The material sequenced was peripheral blood, taken on day 0 of AZD1222 vaccination. The sequence came from an adult in good health. The chain carries TRBV2 and TRBJ2-5; 9 bases match TRBD2. Here the CDR3 reads CASKSLAGQETQYF. The CDR3 DNA is TGTGCCAGCAAGTCCCTAGCGGGGCAAGAGACCCAGTACTTC.